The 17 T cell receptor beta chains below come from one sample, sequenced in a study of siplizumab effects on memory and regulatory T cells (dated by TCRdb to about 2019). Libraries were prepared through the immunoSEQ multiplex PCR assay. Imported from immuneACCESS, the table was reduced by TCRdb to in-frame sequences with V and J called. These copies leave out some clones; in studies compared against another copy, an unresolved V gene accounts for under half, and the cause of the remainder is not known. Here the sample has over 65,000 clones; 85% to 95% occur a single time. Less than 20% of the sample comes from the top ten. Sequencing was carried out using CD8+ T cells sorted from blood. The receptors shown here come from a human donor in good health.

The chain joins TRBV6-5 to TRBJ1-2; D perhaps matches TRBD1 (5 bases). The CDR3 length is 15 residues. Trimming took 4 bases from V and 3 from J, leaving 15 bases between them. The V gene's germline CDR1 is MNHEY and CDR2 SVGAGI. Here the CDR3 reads CASSSGRPRDYGYTF. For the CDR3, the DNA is TGTGCCAGCAGTTCCGGACGTCCCAGGGACTATGGCTACACCTTC.

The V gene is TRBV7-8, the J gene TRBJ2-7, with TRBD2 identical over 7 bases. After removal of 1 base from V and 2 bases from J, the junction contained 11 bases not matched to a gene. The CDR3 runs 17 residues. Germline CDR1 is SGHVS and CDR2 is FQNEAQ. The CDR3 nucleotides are TGTGCCAGCAGCTTAGAGTTGGCTAGCGGATTTCCCTACGAGCAGTACTTC. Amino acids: CASSLELASGFPYEQYF.

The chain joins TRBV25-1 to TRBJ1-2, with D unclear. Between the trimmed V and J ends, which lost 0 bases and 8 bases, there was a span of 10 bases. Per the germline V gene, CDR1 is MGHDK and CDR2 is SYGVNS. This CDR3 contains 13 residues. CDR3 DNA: TGTGCCAGCAGTGAATATGGTGAGGAAGGCTACACCTTC. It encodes CASSEYGEEGYTF.

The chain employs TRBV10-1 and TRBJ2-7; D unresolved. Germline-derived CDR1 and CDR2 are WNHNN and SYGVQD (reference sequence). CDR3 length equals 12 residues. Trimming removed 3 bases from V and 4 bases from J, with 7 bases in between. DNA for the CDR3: TGCGCCAGCAGTGACAGAATTTACGAGCAGTACTTC. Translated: CASSDRIYEQYF.

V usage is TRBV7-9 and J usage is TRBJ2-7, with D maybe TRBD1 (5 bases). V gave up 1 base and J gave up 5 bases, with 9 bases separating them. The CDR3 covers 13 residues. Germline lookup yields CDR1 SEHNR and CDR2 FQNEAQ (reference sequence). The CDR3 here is CASSLGQGNEQYF. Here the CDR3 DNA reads TGTGCCAGCAGCTTAGGCCAGGGCAACGAGCAGTACTTC.

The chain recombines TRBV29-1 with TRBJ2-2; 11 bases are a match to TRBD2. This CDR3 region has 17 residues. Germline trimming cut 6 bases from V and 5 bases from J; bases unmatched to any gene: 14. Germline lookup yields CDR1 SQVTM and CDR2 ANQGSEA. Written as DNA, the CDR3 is TGCAGCGTGGAGTTGTCACTAGCGGGAGCCCCAACCGGGGAGCTGTTTTTT. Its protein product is CSVELSLAGAPTGELFF.

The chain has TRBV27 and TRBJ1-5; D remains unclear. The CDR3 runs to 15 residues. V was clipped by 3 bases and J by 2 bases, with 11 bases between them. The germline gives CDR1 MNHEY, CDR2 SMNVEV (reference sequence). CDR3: CASSLEGFGNQPQHF. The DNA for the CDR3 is TGTGCCAGCAGTTTGGAGGGTTTCGGCAATCAGCCCCAGCATTTT.

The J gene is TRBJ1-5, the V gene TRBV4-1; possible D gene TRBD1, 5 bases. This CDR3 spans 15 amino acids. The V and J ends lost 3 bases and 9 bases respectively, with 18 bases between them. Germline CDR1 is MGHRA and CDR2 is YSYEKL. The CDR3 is CASSQAQGTIRPQHF. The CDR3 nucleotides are TGCGCCAGCAGCCAGGCCCAGGGTACAATCCGGCCCCAGCATTTT.

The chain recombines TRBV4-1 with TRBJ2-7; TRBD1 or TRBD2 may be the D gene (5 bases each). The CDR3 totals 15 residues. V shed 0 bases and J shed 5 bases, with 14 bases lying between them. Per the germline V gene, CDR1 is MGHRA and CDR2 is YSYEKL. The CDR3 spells CASSQEEGKDDEQYF. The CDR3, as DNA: TGCGCCAGCAGCCAAGAAGAGGGGAAGGATGACGAGCAGTACTTC.

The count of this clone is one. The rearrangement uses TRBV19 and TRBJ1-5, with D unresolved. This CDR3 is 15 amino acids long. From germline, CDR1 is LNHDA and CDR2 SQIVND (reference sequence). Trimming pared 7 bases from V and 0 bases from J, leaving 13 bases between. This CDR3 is CASTFSGYSNQPQHF. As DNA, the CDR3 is TGTGCCAGTACATTCTCGGGTTATAGCAATCAGCCCCAGCATTTT.

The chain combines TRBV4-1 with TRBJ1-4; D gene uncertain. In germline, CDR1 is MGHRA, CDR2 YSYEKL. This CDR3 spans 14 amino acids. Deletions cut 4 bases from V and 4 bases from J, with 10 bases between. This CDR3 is CASSPLGSNEKLFF. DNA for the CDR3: TGCGCCAGCAGCCCCCTAGGCAGTAATGAAAAACTGTTTTTT.

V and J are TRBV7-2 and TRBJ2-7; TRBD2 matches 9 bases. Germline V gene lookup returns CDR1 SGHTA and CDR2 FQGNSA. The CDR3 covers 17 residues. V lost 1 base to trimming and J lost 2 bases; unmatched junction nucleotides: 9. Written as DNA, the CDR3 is TGTGCCAGCAGCTTAGGAAGGGGACTAGCAAATCCCTACGAGCAGTACTTC. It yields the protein CASSLGRGLANPYEQYF.

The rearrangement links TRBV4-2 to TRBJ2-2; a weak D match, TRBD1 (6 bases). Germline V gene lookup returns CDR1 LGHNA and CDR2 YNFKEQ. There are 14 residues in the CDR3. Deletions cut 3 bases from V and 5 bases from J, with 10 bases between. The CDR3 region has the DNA TGTGCCAGCAGCCAGCAACAGGGAACCGGGGAGCTGTTTTTT. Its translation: CASSQQQGTGELFF.

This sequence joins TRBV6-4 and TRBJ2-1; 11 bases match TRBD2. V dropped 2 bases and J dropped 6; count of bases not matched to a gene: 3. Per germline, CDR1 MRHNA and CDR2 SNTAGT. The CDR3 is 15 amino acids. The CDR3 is CASSDTSGSRNEQFF. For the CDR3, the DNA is TGTGCCAGCAGTGACACTAGCGGGAGTCGCAATGAGCAGTTCTTC.

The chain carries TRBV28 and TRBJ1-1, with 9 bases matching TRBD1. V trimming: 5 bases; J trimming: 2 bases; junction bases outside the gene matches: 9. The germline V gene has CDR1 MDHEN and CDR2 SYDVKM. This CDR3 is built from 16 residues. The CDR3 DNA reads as TGTGCCAGCAGTGATCCTCCGGGACAGGGAAACACTGAAGCTTTCTTT. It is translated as CASSDPPGQGNTEAFF.

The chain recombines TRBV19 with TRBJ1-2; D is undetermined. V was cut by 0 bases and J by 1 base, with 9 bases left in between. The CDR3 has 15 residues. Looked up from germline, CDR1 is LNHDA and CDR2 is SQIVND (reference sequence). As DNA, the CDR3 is TGTGCCAGTAGTATAGATTGGCAGGATAACTATGGCTACACCTTC. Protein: CASSIDWQDNYGYTF.

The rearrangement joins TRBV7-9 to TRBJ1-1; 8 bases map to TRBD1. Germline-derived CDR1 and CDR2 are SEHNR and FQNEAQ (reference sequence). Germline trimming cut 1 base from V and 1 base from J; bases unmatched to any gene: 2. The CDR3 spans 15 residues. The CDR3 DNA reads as TGTGCCAGCAGCTTAGATCAGGGGGCGAACACTGAAGCTTTCTTT. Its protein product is CASSLDQGANTEAFF.